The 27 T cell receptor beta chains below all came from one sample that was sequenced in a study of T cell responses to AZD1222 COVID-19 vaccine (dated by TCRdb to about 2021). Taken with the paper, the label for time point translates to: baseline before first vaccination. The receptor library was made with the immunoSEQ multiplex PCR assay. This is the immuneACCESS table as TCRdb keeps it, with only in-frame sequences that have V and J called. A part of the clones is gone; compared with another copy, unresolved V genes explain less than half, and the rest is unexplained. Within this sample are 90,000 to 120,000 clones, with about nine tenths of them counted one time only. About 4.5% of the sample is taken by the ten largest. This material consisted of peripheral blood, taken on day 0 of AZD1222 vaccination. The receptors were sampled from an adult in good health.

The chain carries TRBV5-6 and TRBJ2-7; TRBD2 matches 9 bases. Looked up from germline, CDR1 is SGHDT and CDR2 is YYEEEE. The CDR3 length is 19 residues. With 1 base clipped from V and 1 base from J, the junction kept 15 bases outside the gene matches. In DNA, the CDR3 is TGTGCCAGCAGCTTGAGACTTGGACGGGGCGGGAGGGTTTCCTACGAGCAGTACTTC. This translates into CASSLRLGRGGRVSYEQYF.

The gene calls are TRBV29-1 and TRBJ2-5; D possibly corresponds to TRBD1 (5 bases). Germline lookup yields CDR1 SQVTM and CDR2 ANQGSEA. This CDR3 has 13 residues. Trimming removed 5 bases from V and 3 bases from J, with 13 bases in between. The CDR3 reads CSVSGNRKETQYF. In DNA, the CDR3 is TGCAGCGTTTCTGGTAACAGGAAAGAGACCCAGTACTTC. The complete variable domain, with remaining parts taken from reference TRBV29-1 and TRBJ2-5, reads SAVISQKPSRDICQRGTSLTIQCQVDSQVTMMFWYRQQPGQSLTLIATANQGSEATYESGFVIDKFPISRPNLTFSTLTVSNMSPEDSSIYLCSVSGNRKETQYFGPGTRLLVL.

CDR3 DNA: TGTGCCAGCAGTTGGCCTCCGGGAGGCGGCACAGATACGCAGTATTTT. Translated: CASSWPPGGGTDTQYF. The chain couples TRBV6-5 to TRBJ2-3; 7 positions match TRBD2. The CDR3 consists of 16 residues. J gave up 1 base and V 4 bases, and 8 bases lay outside the gene matches. CDR1 and CDR2 (germline): MNHEY, SVGAGI.

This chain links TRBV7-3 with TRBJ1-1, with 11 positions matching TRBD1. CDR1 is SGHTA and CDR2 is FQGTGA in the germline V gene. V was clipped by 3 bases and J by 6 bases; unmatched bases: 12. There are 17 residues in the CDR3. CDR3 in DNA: TGTGCCAGCAGCTTCTTTAACCGGACAGGGGGCTTCCCTGAAGCTTTCTTT. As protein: CASSFFNRTGGFPEAFF.

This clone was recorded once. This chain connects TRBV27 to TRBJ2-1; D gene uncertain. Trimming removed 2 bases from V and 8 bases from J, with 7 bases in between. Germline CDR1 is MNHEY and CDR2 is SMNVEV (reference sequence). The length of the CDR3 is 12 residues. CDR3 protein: CASSLPPHEQFF. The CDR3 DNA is TGTGCCAGCAGTTTACCGCCGCATGAGCAGTTCTTC.

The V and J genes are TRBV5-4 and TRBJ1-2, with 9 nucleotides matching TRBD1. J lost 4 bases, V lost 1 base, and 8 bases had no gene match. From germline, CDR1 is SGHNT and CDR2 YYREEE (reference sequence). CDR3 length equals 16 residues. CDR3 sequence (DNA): TGTGCCAGCAGCTTGTTGGGGACAGGGTCCGGCTATGGCTACACCTTC. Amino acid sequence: CASSLLGTGSGYGYTF.

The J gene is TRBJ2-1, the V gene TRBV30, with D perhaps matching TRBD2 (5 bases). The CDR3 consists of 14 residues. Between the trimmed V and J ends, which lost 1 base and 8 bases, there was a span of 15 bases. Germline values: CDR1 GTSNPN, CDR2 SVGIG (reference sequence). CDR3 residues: CAWSGTSAGYEQFF. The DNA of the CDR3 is TGTGCCTGGAGTGGGACCTCCGCGGGCTATGAGCAGTTCTTC.

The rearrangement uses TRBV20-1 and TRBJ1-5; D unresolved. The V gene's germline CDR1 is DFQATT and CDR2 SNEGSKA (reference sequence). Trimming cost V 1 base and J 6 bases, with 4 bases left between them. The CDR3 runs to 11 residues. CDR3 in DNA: TGCAGTGCTAGAGGGGGTCAGCCCCAGCATTTT. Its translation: CSARGGQPQHF.

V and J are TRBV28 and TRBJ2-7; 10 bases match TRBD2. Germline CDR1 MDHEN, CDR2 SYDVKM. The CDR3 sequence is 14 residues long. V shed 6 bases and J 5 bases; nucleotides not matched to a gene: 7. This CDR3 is CASRASGSIHEQYF. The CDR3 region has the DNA TGTGCCAGCAGGGCTAGCGGGAGTATCCACGAGCAGTACTTC.

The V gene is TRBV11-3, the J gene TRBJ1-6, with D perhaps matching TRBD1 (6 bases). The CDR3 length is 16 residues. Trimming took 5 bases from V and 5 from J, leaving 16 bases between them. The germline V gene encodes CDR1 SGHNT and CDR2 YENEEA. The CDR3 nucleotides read TGTGCCAGCAGCCCGGACAGCTCAAGGAATAATTCACCCCTCCACTTT. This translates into CASSPDSSRNNSPLHF.

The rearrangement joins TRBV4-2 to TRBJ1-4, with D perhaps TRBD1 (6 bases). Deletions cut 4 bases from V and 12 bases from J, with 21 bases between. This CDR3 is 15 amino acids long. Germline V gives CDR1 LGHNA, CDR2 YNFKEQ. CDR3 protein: CASSPTQGYRGELFF. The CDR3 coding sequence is TGTGCCAGCAGCCCGACACAGGGCTATCGAGGGGAACTGTTTTTT.

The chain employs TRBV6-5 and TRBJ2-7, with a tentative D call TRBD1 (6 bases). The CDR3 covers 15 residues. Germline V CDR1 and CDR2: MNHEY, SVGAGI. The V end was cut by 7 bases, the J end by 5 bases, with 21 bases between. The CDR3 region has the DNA TGTGCCAGCACCCCTGTGTCGACAGGCTTTAACGAGCAGTACTTC. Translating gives CASTPVSTGFNEQYF.

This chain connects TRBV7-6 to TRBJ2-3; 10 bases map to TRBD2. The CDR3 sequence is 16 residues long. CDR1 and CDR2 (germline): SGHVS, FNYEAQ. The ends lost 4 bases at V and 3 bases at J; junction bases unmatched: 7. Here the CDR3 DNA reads TGTGCCAGCAGCTGGCGTCGAGCGGGAGGGACAGATACGCAGTATTTT. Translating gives CASSWRRAGGTDTQYF.

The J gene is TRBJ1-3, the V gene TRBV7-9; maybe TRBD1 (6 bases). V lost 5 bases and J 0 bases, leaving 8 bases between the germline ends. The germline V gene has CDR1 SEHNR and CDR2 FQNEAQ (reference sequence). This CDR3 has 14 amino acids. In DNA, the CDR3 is TGTGCCAGCAGCCGGACAGACTCTGGAAACACCATATATTTT. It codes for CASSRTDSGNTIYF.

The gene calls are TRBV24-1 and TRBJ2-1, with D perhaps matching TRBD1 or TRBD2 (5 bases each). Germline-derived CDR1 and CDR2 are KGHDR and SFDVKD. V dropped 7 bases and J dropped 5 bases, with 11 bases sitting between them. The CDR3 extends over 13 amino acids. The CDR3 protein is CATRAPGHNEQFF. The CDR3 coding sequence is TGTGCCACCAGGGCCCCGGGGCACAATGAGCAGTTCTTC.

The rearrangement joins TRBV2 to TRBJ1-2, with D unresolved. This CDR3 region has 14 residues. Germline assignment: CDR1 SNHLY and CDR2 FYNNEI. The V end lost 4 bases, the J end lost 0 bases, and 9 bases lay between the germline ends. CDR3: CASSGPGTNYGYTF. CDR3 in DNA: TGTGCCAGCAGTGGCCCCGGGACTAACTATGGCTACACCTTC.

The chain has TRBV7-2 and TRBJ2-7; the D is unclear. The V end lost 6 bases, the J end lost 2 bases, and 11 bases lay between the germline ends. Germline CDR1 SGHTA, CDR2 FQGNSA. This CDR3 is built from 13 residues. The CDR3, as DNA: TGTGCCAGCAGTCTTGACGGCCCCTACGAGCAGTACTTC. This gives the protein CASSLDGPYEQYF.

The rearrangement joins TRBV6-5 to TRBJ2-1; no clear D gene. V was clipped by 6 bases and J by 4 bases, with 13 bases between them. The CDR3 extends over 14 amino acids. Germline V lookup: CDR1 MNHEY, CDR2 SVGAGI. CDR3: CASSPPGLYNEQFF. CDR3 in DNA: TGTGCCAGCAGCCCGCCTGGGCTTTACAATGAGCAGTTCTTC.

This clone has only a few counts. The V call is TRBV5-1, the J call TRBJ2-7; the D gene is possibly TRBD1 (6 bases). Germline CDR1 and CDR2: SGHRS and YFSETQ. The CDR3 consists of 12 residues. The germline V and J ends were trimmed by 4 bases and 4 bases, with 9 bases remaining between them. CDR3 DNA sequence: TGCGCCAGCAGCGACAGGATTTACGAGCAGTACTTC. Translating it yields CASSDRIYEQYF.

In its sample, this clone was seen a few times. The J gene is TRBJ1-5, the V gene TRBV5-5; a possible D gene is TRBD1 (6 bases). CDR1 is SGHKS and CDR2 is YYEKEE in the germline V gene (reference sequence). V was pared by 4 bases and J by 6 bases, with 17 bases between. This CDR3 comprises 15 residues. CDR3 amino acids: CASSPTGALSQPQHF. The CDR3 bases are TGTGCCAGCAGCCCCACGGGGGCGCTGAGTCAGCCCCAGCATTTT.

In DNA form, the CDR3 reads TGTGCCAGCAGCCTAGGACTAGCGGGGGGGCAATACGAGCAGTACTTC. The encoded protein is CASSLGLAGGQYEQYF. V is TRBV3-1 (or the pseudogene TRBV3-2) and J is TRBJ2-7; 15 nucleotides match TRBD2. V lost 4 bases, J lost 4 bases, and 5 bases stayed unmatched. The CDR3 extends over 16 amino acids. The germline CDR1 and CDR2 sequences are LGHDT and YNNKEL (reference sequence).

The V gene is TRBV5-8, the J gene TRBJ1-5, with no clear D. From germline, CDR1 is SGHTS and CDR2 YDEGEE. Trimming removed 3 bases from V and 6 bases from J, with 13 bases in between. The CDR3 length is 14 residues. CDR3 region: CASSSIELGQPQHF. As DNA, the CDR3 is TGTGCCAGCAGCTCTATCGAGTTGGGTCAGCCCCAGCATTTT.

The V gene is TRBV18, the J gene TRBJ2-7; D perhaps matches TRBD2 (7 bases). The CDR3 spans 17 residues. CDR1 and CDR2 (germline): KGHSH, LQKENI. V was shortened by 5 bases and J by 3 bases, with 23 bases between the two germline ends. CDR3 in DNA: TGTGCCAGCTCAACACTTGGGGGCGCAGGGAGGGACTACGAGCAGTACTTC. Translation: CASSTLGGAGRDYEQYF.

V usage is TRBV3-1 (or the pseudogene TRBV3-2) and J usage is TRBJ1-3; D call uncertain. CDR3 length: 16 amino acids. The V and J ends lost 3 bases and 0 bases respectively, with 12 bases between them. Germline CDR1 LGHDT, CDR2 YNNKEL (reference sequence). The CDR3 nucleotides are TGTGCCAGCAGCCATATCTCTGGCGGCTCTGGAAACACCATATATTTT. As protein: CASSHISGGSGNTIYF.

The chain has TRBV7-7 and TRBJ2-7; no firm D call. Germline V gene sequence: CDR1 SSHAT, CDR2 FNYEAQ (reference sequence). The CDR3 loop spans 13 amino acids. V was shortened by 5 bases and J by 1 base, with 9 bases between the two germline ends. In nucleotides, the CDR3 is TGTGCCAGCAGCCCCACGACGTCCTACGAGCAGTACTTC. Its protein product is CASSPTTSYEQYF.

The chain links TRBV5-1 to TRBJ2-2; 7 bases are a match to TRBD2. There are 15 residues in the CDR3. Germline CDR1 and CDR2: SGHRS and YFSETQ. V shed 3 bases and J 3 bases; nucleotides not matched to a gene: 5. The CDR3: CASSSGLTYTGELFF. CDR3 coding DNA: TGCGCCAGCAGCTCGGGACTAACATACACCGGGGAGCTGTTTTTT.

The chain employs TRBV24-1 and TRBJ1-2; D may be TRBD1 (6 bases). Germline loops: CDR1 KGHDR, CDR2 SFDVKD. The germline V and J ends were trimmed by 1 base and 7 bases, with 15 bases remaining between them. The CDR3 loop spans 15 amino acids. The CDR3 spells CATSDFTGKVGGYTF. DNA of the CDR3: TGTGCCACCAGTGATTTTACAGGGAAGGTTGGTGGCTACACCTTC.